This entry lists 12 T cell receptor beta chains sequenced from one sample in a study of T cell responses to AZD1222 COVID-19 vaccine. Measured with immunoSEQ multiplex PCR; TCRdb has only the in-frame clones, and not every one. The table has 130,000 or so clones, around 94% seen once; the top ten hold under 7.5%. The sample was peripheral blood, taken on day 0 of AZD1222 vaccination. These receptors came from an adult in good health.

The sample holds one count of this clone. The chain has TRBV11-2 and TRBJ2-1, with TRBD1 as a possible D gene (5 bases). The V gene's germline CDR1 is SGHAT and CDR2 FQNNGV. The CDR3 sequence is 15 residues long. V was pared by 1 base and J by 2 bases, with 9 bases between. The CDR3 nucleotides are TGTGCCAGCAGCTTAGTTAGGGGTCCCTACAATGAGCAGTTCTTC. It codes for CASSLVRGPYNEQFF.

The chain joins TRBV28 to TRBJ2-7; D ambiguous. CDR1 is MDHEN, CDR2 SYDVKM, per germline. V lost 5 bases and J 0 bases, leaving 11 bases between the germline ends. The length of the CDR3 is 14 residues. This chain's CDR3 is CASSSYPSSYEQYF. Written as DNA, the CDR3 is TGTGCCAGCAGTAGCTACCCGAGCTCCTACGAGCAGTACTTC.

The chain combines TRBV19 with TRBJ2-7, with TRBD2 identical over 10 bases. CDR1 and CDR2 from the germline V gene are LNHDA and SQIVND (reference sequence). This CDR3 has 15 residues. V lost 3 bases and J lost 4; bases outside the gene matches: 6. CDR3 DNA: TGTGCCAGTAGTATCACTAGCGGGAACGGGTACGAGCAGTACTTC. It yields the protein CASSITSGNGYEQYF.

The rearrangement uses TRBV15 and TRBJ1-1; D unresolved. V lost 1 base and J 10 bases, leaving 19 bases between the germline ends. Germline loops: CDR1 LNHNV, CDR2 YYDKDF (reference sequence). The CDR3 consists of 15 residues. CDR3 residues: CATSRGTDFSFRAFF. The CDR3 DNA reads TGTGCCACCAGCAGAGGCACAGATTTCTCATTCCGAGCTTTCTTT.

This clone was picked up one time. The chain joins TRBV6-5 to TRBJ1-2, with 10 bases fitting TRBD1. The junction had 9 bases not matched to a gene; V was cut back by 6 bases and J by 8 bases. CDR1 and CDR2 from the germline V gene are MNHEY and SVGAGI. This CDR3 has 14 residues. CDR3 amino acids: CASRPDRGPGGYTF. CDR3 coding DNA: TGTGCCAGCAGACCCGACAGGGGGCCCGGGGGCTACACCTTC.

The J gene is TRBJ1-2, the V gene TRBV30; D possibly corresponds to TRBD1 (5 bases). Trimming shortened V by 0 bases and J by 4 bases, and 9 bases separated the two germline ends. Per the germline V gene, CDR1 is GTSNPN and CDR2 is SVGIG (reference sequence). This CDR3 region has 13 residues. The CDR3 DNA reads as TGTGCCTGGAGTGTCGGGGGGGGCTATGGCTACACCTTC. It yields the protein CAWSVGGGYGYTF.

The V call is TRBV30, the J call TRBJ1-1; no definite D call. The CDR3 is 16 residues long. Trimming removed 0 bases from V and 0 bases from J, with 14 bases in between. From germline, CDR1 is GTSNPN and CDR2 SVGIG (reference sequence). The CDR3: CAWSVFGVGLNTEAFF. In DNA, the CDR3 is TGTGCCTGGAGTGTATTCGGGGTAGGGCTGAACACTGAAGCTTTCTTT.

The V gene is TRBV5-8, the J gene TRBJ1-1; D might be TRBD1 (5 bases). The V and J ends lost 7 bases and 6 bases respectively, with 10 bases between them. The germline CDR1 and CDR2 sequences are SGHTS and YDEGEE. The CDR3 runs to 11 residues. The CDR3 loop reads CASEGVSEAFF. The CDR3 coding sequence is TGTGCCAGCGAAGGGGTATCTGAAGCTTTCTTT.

The chain recombines TRBV7-2 with TRBJ2-1, with 12 positions matching TRBD2. There are 14 residues in the CDR3. Trimming at V came to 11 bases and at J to 2 bases, leaving 4 bases not matched to a gene. The V gene's germline CDR1 is SGHTA and CDR2 FQGNSA. The CDR3 DNA follows: TGTGCCCGACGGACTAGCGGGGCCTACAATGAGCAGTTCTTC. Amino acid sequence: CARRTSGAYNEQFF.

The chain carries TRBV10-2 and TRBJ2-3; TRBD2 aligns across 11 bases. This CDR3 has 15 residues. CDR1 and CDR2 from the germline V gene are WSHSY and SAAADI. V was clipped by 2 bases and J by 3 bases; unmatched bases: 1. The CDR3 sequence: CASSEASGRTDTQYF. The CDR3 coding sequence is TGCGCCAGCAGTGAGGCTAGCGGGAGGACAGATACGCAGTATTTT.

The CDR3 is CASSLGEIGEAFF. The CDR3 DNA reads TGTGCCAGCAGCTTAGGTGAGATAGGTGAAGCTTTCTTT. This chain joins TRBV11-1 and TRBJ1-1; D gene ambiguous. The CDR3 totals 13 residues. The V gene lost 1 base and the J gene lost 7 bases, with 10 bases spanning the gap. CDR1 is SGHAT and CDR2 is FQDESV in the germline V gene (reference sequence).

This chain connects TRBV19 to TRBJ1-1, with a tentative D call TRBD1 (5 bases). V lost 8 bases and J 5 bases, leaving 9 bases between the germline ends. CDR3 length equals 11 residues. Germline CDR1 is LNHDA and CDR2 is SQIVND (reference sequence). CDR3: CASLKGTEAFF. The CDR3 nucleotides read TGTGCCAGTCTTAAGGGGACTGAAGCTTTCTTT.